Below, 22 T cell receptor beta chains from the same sample are listed, as sequenced in a study of T-cell memory formation after mild COVID-19. TCRdb reprocessed the 5' RACE reads via MiXCR and lists one record per CDR3 protein. The repertoire holds approximately 400,000 distinct CDR3 sequences, with 20% to 30% as singletons. Input material: PBMCs or a T cell subset sorted from them (not recorded which). The receptors were gathered from an adult woman who had mild COVID-19 (a few samples of this study predate the infection). Cell type and time point are not known.

CDR3 protein: CATSAPRGGVEAFF. CDR3 bases: TGTGCCACTTCGGCCCCCAGGGGTGGTGTTGAAGCTTTCTTT. V gene TRBV19 combines with J gene TRBJ1-1; weak D call: TRBD1 (6 bases). V lost 10 bases to trimming and J lost 7 bases, with 22 bases between them. In germline, CDR1 is LNHDA, CDR2 SQIVND (reference sequence). The CDR3 contains 14 residues.

The chain combines TRBV7-6 with TRBJ2-4; D not certain. V was clipped by 2 bases and J by 8 bases, with 16 bases between them. The germline gives CDR1 SGHVS, CDR2 FNYEAQ. This CDR3 has 15 amino acids. The DNA for the CDR3 is TGTGCCAGCAGCTTAAGGCCGGCCCTTAAGGACATTCAGTACTTC. It is translated as CASSLRPALKDIQYF.

The rearrangement joins TRBV4-2 to TRBJ1-1; D may be TRBD1 (5 bases). CDR1 is LGHNA and CDR2 is YNFKEQ in the germline V gene. The length of the CDR3 is 15 residues. The germline V and J ends were trimmed by 0 bases and 6 bases, with 14 bases remaining between them. The CDR3 reads CASSQDGGFTAEAFF. The CDR3 DNA follows: TGTGCCAGCAGCCAAGATGGGGGGTTCACCGCTGAAGCTTTCTTT.

This sequence joins TRBV19 and TRBJ1-1; D not resolved. CDR3 length equals 13 residues. V was shortened by 6 bases and J by 1 base, with 9 bases between the two germline ends. The V gene's germline CDR1 is LNHDA and CDR2 SQIVND (reference sequence). The CDR3 region is CASSLFSNTEAFF. CDR3 in DNA: TGTGCCAGTAGCCTCTTCTCGAACACTGAAGCTTTCTTT.

The chain carries TRBV9 and TRBJ2-1; D uncertain. Trimming took off 0 bases at V and 0 bases at J, with 10 bases between the two ends. CDR1 and CDR2 from the germline V gene are SGDLS and YYNGEE. The CDR3 is 16 amino acids. CDR3 in amino acids: CASSVGITVSYNEQFF. In nucleotides, the CDR3 is TGTGCCAGCAGCGTAGGGATTACCGTCTCCTACAATGAGCAGTTCTTC.

This clonotype has only a few counts. The gene calls are TRBV3-1 and TRBJ1-2; 7 nucleotides agree with TRBD1. After removal of 5 bases from V and 1 base from J, the junction contained 7 bases not matched to a gene. The germline V gene encodes CDR1 LGHDT and CDR2 YNNKEL (reference sequence). This CDR3 is built from 15 residues. This CDR3 is CASSMGSGGNYGYTF. CDR3 coding DNA: TGTGCCAGCAGCATGGGGTCAGGGGGTAACTATGGCTACACCTTC.

This chain links TRBV7-3 with TRBJ2-1; D not certain. The CDR3 covers 14 residues. V was trimmed by 4 bases and J by 7 bases, leaving 14 bases between them. Germline assignment: CDR1 SGHTA and CDR2 FQGTGA. CDR3 protein: CASSSGPPLNEQFF. As DNA, the CDR3 is TGTGCCAGCAGCTCCGGGCCCCCGTTGAATGAGCAGTTCTTC.

This clonotype was recorded a few times. The chain is built from TRBV3-1 and TRBJ2-5; TRBD1 or TRBD2 may be the D gene (5 bases each). V was shortened by 3 bases and J by 5 bases, with 13 bases between the two germline ends. CDR3 length: 14 amino acids. From germline, CDR1 is LGHDT and CDR2 YNNKEL (reference sequence). The CDR3 here is CASSQAQEGETQYF. The DNA for the CDR3 is TGTGCCAGCAGCCAGGCGCAAGAGGGGGAGACCCAGTACTTC.

The V and J genes are TRBV27 and TRBJ2-3; possible D gene TRBD1, 7 bases. Germline CDR1 is MNHEY and CDR2 is SMNVEV (reference sequence). Trimming took 6 bases from V and 4 from J, leaving 14 bases between them. CDR3 size: 14 residues. CDR3 amino acids: CASSRAGQPDTQYF. CDR3 nucleotides: TGTGCCAGCAGCCGGGCGGGACAGCCAGATACGCAGTATTTT.

The chain recombines TRBV6-5 with TRBJ1-4; D gene ambiguous. There are 15 residues in the CDR3. V dropped 2 bases and J dropped 7 bases, with 14 bases sitting between them. CDR1 MNHEY and CDR2 SVGAGI come from the germline V gene. DNA for the CDR3: TGTGCCAGCAGTTACGATGCCGTTAAAACTGAAAAACTGTTTTTT. Protein: CASSYDAVKTEKLFF.

This clonotype has only a few counts. The chain employs TRBV4-3 and TRBJ2-3; TRBD1 agrees at 7 bases. The CDR3 extends over 21 amino acids. V lost 3 bases, J lost 4 bases, and 25 bases stayed unmatched. Per germline, CDR1 LGHNA and CDR2 YSLEER. This CDR3 is CASSQDTDRENVRLKADTQYF. Here the CDR3 DNA reads TGCGCCAGCAGCCAGGATACTGACAGGGAAAATGTTCGGCTAAAAGCAGATACGCAGTATTTT.

V gene TRBV20-1 combines with J gene TRBJ1-5; D is possibly TRBD1 (6 bases). Trimming pared 4 bases from V and 1 base from J, leaving 11 bases between. There are 14 residues in the CDR3. CDR1 is DFQATT, CDR2 SNEGSKA, per germline (reference sequence). In nucleotides, the CDR3 is TGCAGTGCTATTAGGGGGGCGAGCAATCAGCCCCAGCATTTT. This translates into CSAIRGASNQPQHF.

The V call is TRBV6-5, the J call TRBJ1-1, with D uncertain. The germline gives CDR1 MNHEY, CDR2 SVGAGI. The V end was cut by 0 bases, the J end by 6 bases, with 8 bases between. This CDR3 comprises 13 residues. The CDR3 DNA reads TGTGCCAGCAGTTACTCGAGGTACGCTGAAGCTTTCTTT. It codes for CASSYSRYAEAFF.

A few counts support this clonotype. The V call is TRBV6-5, the J call TRBJ2-1; no clear D. CDR1 MNHEY and CDR2 SVGAGI come from the germline V gene. Deletions cut 0 bases from V and 3 bases from J, with 3 bases between. The CDR3 sequence is 13 residues long. CDR3 loop: CASSYSNYNEQFF. The CDR3 DNA reads TGTGCCAGCAGTTACTCCAACTACAATGAGCAGTTCTTC.

V and J are TRBV4-3 and TRBJ2-7; 14 positions agree with TRBD2. The trim removed 4 bases at V and 1 base at J, leaving 3 bases unmatched. Germline CDR1 and CDR2: LGHNA and YSLEER. The CDR3 sequence is 16 residues long. The CDR3 region is CASSRGLAGGSYEQYF. In DNA form, the CDR3 reads TGCGCCAGCAGCCGAGGACTAGCGGGAGGATCCTACGAGCAGTACTTC.

The chain uses TRBV6-5 and TRBJ2-5, with D perhaps TRBD1 or TRBD2 (5 bases each). Germline loops: CDR1 MNHEY, CDR2 SVGAGI. Trimming stripped 6 bases from V and 7 bases from J, with 18 bases between. The CDR3 contains 14 residues. The CDR3 region is CASRPARGRWTQYF. Written as DNA, the CDR3 is TGTGCCAGCAGGCCCGCGAGGGGCCGGTGGACCCAGTACTTC.

This clonotype was observed a few times. The V gene is TRBV4-3, the J gene TRBJ2-7, with 8 bases identical to TRBD2. Per the germline V gene, CDR1 is LGHNA and CDR2 is YSLEER. Trimming took 3 bases from V and 2 from J; bases not matched to a gene: 6. The CDR3 runs 15 residues. CDR3 DNA sequence: TGCGCCAGCAGCCAGGAACTAGCGGCAACCTACGAGCAGTACTTC. This translates into CASSQELAATYEQYF.

This chain connects TRBV2 to TRBJ2-1, with 7 nucleotides matching TRBD2. Trimming cost V 4 bases and J 7 bases; bases outside gene matches: 1. Germline loops: CDR1 SNHLY, CDR2 FYNNEI. CDR3 length: 12 amino acids. The DNA for the CDR3 is TGTGCCAGCAGTGCGGGGGGAAATGAGCAGTTCTTC. Encoded protein: CASSAGGNEQFF.

This clonotype was detected a few times. J is TRBJ2-3 and V is TRBV4-2, with D tentatively TRBD2 (5 bases). Germline V gene data show CDR1 as LGHNA and CDR2 as YNFKEQ. V was cut by 5 bases and J by 0 bases, with 9 bases left in between. This CDR3 is 14 amino acids long. The CDR3 nucleotides read TGTGCCAGCAGCTCGGGGATTAGCACAGATACGCAGTATTTT. Amino acids: CASSSGISTDTQYF.

This clonotype was seen a handful of times. This chain connects TRBV5-6 to TRBJ2-5; D could derive from TRBD1 or TRBD2 (5 bases each). The V end was cut by 4 bases, the J end by 7 bases, with 17 bases between. The germline V gene has CDR1 SGHDT and CDR2 YYEEEE. The CDR3 sequence is 14 residues long. The CDR3 loop reads CASSPGTRLGTQYF. The CDR3 nucleotides read TGTGCCAGCAGCCCTGGGACGCGGTTAGGGACCCAGTACTTC.

The chain has TRBV29-1 and TRBJ2-1, with 8 positions matching TRBD2. J lost 1 base, V lost 7 bases, and 6 bases had no gene match. The CDR3 extends over 14 amino acids. CDR1 SQVTM and CDR2 ANQGSEA come from the germline V gene. CDR3 sequence (DNA): TGCAGCGCCGCGGGGGGTGTTTCCTACAATGAGCAGTTCTTC. It is translated as CSAAGGVSYNEQFF.

The sample holds many counts of this clonotype. The chain carries TRBV12-3 or TRBV12-4 and TRBJ2-3; D possibly corresponds to TRBD1 (5 bases). The germline V and J ends were trimmed by 6 bases and 6 bases, with 19 bases remaining between them. The CDR3 loop spans 15 amino acids. The CDR3: CASSLSRQPVDTQYF. The CDR3 DNA sequence: TGTGCCAGCAGCCTAAGCCGACAGCCCGTGGATACGCAGTATTTT.